This TCR beta chain appears in the sequencing data of a study of CD8 T cells in ankylosing spondylitis. Study-level points and caveats: Enrichment of disease-linked clones was reportedly significant in matched ankylosing spondylitis synovial fluid. Disease-linked clones proved CD8+ and comparatively uncommon in peripheral blood. A motif of fewer than ten highly homologous TCR beta variants was seen as apparently characteristic of ankylosing spondylitis blood.

A remark on this clonotype: Its specificity is not known.

The CDR3 is 14 residues long. J lost 0 bases, V lost 9 bases, and 8 bases had no gene match. CDR1 SNHLY and CDR2 FYNNEI come from the germline V gene. Quantitative 5'-RACE with molecular barcodes produced the TCR beta libraries. TCRdb redid the calling of the 5' RACE reads with MiXCR, one entry per CDR3 protein. The repertoire consists of around 130,000 distinct CDR3 sequences, with roughly 6.6% occurring once and the leading ten covering 9% to 15%. Sequencing was performed on blood, either unsorted or a sorted T cell fraction (not recorded which). The chain links TRBV2 to TRBJ2-7; 7 bases map to TRBD1. The clonotype was recovered from a male donor with ankylosing spondylitis or in good health (not recorded which). CDR3 residues: CASNTGVISYEQYF. In nucleotides, the CDR3 is TGTGCCAGTAACACAGGGGTGATCTCCTACGAGCAGTACTTC.